The source of this TCR beta chain is a study of OX40 agonist ivuxolimab in advanced cancers. Collection of blood occurred at baseline, at cycle 4 day 1, and at cycle 7 day 1. Here immunoSEQ multiplex PCR was the method, and the copy in TCRdb shows in-frame clones only, minus some. The table has about 100,000 clones, around nine tenths seen once. From germline, CDR1 is MNHNS and CDR2 SASEGT. The CDR3 is 14 residues long. V gave up 6 bases and J gave up 6 bases; unmatched junction bases: 5. This rearrangement joins TRBV6-1 to TRBJ2-2; 9 bases line up with TRBD1. The sample was CD4+ or CD8+ T cells sorted from blood, taken in a trial of the OX40 agonist ivuxolimab. The TCR sequence derives from an adult with an advanced solid tumor such as melanoma, head and neck, liver or kidney cancer. The CDR3 protein is CASSRWDRAGELFF. CDR3 DNA: TGTGCCAGCAGCCGGTGGGACAGGGCCGGGGAGCTGTTTTTT.